These 21 T cell receptor beta chains share one sample of origin, sequenced in a study of chemoradiotherapy in HPV16-positive cancers. Assay used: immunoSEQ multiplex PCR; TCRdb lists only in-frame clones, some missing. The sample includes 3,500 to 5,000 clones, about 72% of them seen just once. Sequenced here: tumor tissue, sampled from a patient who underwent chemoradiotherapy. The receptors originated from a human donor with HPV-associated anogenital cancer.

This chain joins TRBV15 and TRBJ1-5; D is uncertain. The V end lost 0 bases, the J end lost 7 bases, and 4 bases lay between the germline ends. CDR1 and CDR2 (germline): LNHNV, YYDKDF (reference sequence). The CDR3 totals 12 residues. CDR3 sequence reads: CATSRDQQPQHF. The CDR3 nucleotides are TGTGCCACCAGCAGAGATCAGCAGCCCCAGCATTTT.

The genes are TRBV6-5 and TRBJ2-7; D possibly corresponds to TRBD1 (7 bases). Germline loops: CDR1 MNHEY, CDR2 SVGAGI. The CDR3 extends over 12 amino acids. The V and J ends lost 6 bases and 6 bases respectively, with 12 bases between them. CDR3 protein: CASREGDSEQYF. CDR3 in DNA: TGTGCCAGCAGGGAGGGGGACAGCGAGCAGTACTTC.

This chain links TRBV11-3 with TRBJ2-5, with D possibly matching TRBD2 (6 bases). Trimming left V 1 base short and J 10 bases short, with 13 bases between. Germline V gives CDR1 SGHNT, CDR2 YENEEA. The CDR3 has 13 amino acids. In DNA, the CDR3 is TGTGCCAGCAGCTTAGCTAGGGCGCGGGGCCAGTACTTC. Translating it yields CASSLARARGQYF.

In its sample, this clone ranks as large. The chain uses TRBV10-2 and TRBJ2-7, with TRBD2 matching 10 bases. V was pared by 5 bases and J by 8 bases, with 18 bases of the junction left unmatched. The CDR3 contains 17 residues. Germline V lookup: CDR1 WSHSY, CDR2 SAAADI. CDR3 in amino acids: CASSSVTSGDLTHKQYF. For the CDR3, the DNA is TGCGCCAGCAGTAGCGTAACTAGCGGGGACTTAACTCATAAGCAGTACTTC.

The V call is TRBV6-1, the J call TRBJ1-2; D remains unclear. This CDR3 is 14 amino acids long. Germline loops: CDR1 MNHNS, CDR2 SASEGT. The V gene lost 0 bases and the J gene lost 2 bases, with 7 bases spanning the gap. The CDR3 sequence: CASSEAGQNYGYTF. The DNA of the CDR3 is TGTGCCAGCAGTGAAGCGGGCCAGAACTATGGCTACACCTTC.

J is TRBJ1-5 and V is TRBV4-1; D ambiguous. Germline V gene data show CDR1 as MGHRA and CDR2 as YSYEKL. V gave up 0 bases and J gave up 0 bases, with 9 bases separating them. The CDR3 loop spans 16 amino acids. The CDR3, as DNA: TGCGCCAGCAGCCAAGAGAGGGCACCTAGCAATCAGCCCCAGCATTTT. Amino acid sequence: CASSQERAPSNQPQHF.

The gene calls are TRBV9 and TRBJ2-7, with 10 bases identical to TRBD2. Unmatched junction bases numbered 11, after V lost 2 bases and J lost 0 bases. The germline V gene encodes CDR1 SGDLS and CDR2 YYNGEE. This CDR3 has 18 amino acids. CDR3 sequence: CASSVRDSGGPFSYEQYF. The CDR3 DNA sequence: TGTGCCAGCAGCGTTCGGGATAGCGGGGGGCCCTTCTCCTACGAGCAGTACTTC.

The genes are TRBV30 and TRBJ2-7; D is perhaps TRBD2 (7 bases). Germline V gene sequence: CDR1 GTSNPN, CDR2 SVGIG (reference sequence). The CDR3 is 14 amino acids. Trimming shortened V by 3 bases and J by 3 bases, and 15 bases separated the two germline ends. In DNA form, the CDR3 reads TGTGCCTGGAGGTGGGGGGGCCTAAGCTACGAGCAGTACTTC. As protein: CAWRWGGLSYEQYF.

The CDR3 loop is CASSLDGNYGYTF. DNA of the CDR3: TGCGCCAGCAGCTTGGACGGGAACTATGGCTACACCTTC. This chain joins TRBV5-1 and TRBJ1-2; D not certain. The germline V and J ends were trimmed by 0 bases and 2 bases, with 5 bases remaining between them. The CDR3 spans 13 residues. The germline gives CDR1 SGHRS, CDR2 YFSETQ.

CDR3 bases: TGTGCCAGCAGCTTAGGTAGCGGGTACGAGCAGTACTTC. Amino acid sequence: CASSLGSGYEQYF. The rearrangement links TRBV7-3 to TRBJ2-7, with TRBD2 matching 7 bases. This CDR3 region has 13 residues. V trimming: 2 bases; J trimming: 4 bases; junction bases outside the gene matches: 2. Germline V gives CDR1 SGHTA, CDR2 FQGTGA. The variable domain in full, with the rest retrieved from reference TRBV7-3 and TRBJ2-7, is GAGVSQTPSNKVTEKGKYVELRCDPISGHTALYWYRQSLGQGPEFLIYFQGTGAADDSGLPNDRFFAVRPEGSVSTLKIQRTERGDSAVYLCASSLGSGYEQYFGPGTRLTVT.

The J gene is TRBJ1-1, the V gene TRBV5-4; D gene unclear. Germline V gene lookup returns CDR1 SGHNT and CDR2 YYREEE (reference sequence). The ends were cut back, 2 bases at V and 1 base at J, with 9 bases in the middle. The CDR3 is 14 amino acids. The CDR3 reads CASSLRASNTEAFF. The DNA of the CDR3 is TGTGCCAGCAGCTTAAGGGCTTCGAACACTGAAGCTTTCTTT.

This chain uses TRBV5-1 with TRBJ1-2, with a weak D call TRBD1 (6 bases). Trimming took 0 bases from V and 4 from J, leaving 13 bases between them. This CDR3 has 15 amino acids. CDR1 SGHRS and CDR2 YFSETQ come from the germline V gene. This chain's CDR3 is CASSLGQGIAYGYTF. The DNA for the CDR3 is TGCGCCAGCAGCTTGGGGCAGGGGATTGCCTATGGCTACACCTTC.

About this clone: The junction departs from germline at one end; a sequencing error may be responsible. The chain carries TRBV18 and TRBJ2-7, with 7 bases aligning to TRBD1. Looked up from germline, CDR1 is KGHSH and CDR2 is LQKENI. CDR3 length: 15 amino acids. CDR3 bases: TGTGCCAACTCACCATCCTGGGACAGTTCCTACGGGCAGTACTTC. Translation gives CANSPSWDSSYGQYF.

V usage is TRBV20-1 and J usage is TRBJ2-7, with D unclear. Germline-derived CDR1 and CDR2 are DFQATT and SNEGSKA (reference sequence). V dropped 2 bases and J dropped 4 bases, with 3 bases sitting between them. CDR3 size: 10 residues. The CDR3 bases are TGCAGTGCTAGACATTACGAGCAGTACTTC. Translation gives CSARHYEQYF.

The rearrangement links TRBV7-9 to TRBJ1-3, with D possibly TRBD1 on 6 matching bases. Germline values: CDR1 SEHNR, CDR2 FQNEAQ (reference sequence). V was trimmed by 1 base and J by 0 bases, leaving 10 bases between them. The CDR3 runs 16 residues. CDR3 sequence: CASSLGQVSSGNTIYF. CDR3 sequence (DNA): TGTGCCAGCAGCTTAGGACAGGTCAGCTCTGGAAACACCATATATTTT. Full variable domain (outside the CDR3, taken from reference TRBV7-9 and TRBJ1-3): DTGVSQNPRHKITKRGQNVTFRCDPISEHNRLYWYRQTLGQGPEFLTYFQNEAQLEKSRLLSDRFSAERPKGSFSTLEIQRTEQGDSAMYLCASSLGQVSSGNTIYFGEGSWLTVV.

V is TRBV11-2 and J is TRBJ2-3, with D unclear. This CDR3 region has 13 residues. Per germline, CDR1 SGHAT and CDR2 FQNNGV. V was clipped by 0 bases and J by 9 bases, with 10 bases between them. The CDR3, as DNA: TGTGCCAGCAGCTTAGAGGGTCCGAGCACGCAGTATTTT. Its translation: CASSLEGPSTQYF.

The rearrangement links TRBV4-2 to TRBJ2-3, with TRBD2 identical over 10 bases. The CDR3 loop spans 16 amino acids. Germline V gene data show CDR1 as LGHNA and CDR2 as YNFKEQ. J lost 2 bases, V lost 0 bases, and 2 bases had no gene match. CDR3 amino acids: CASSQDGTSATDTQYF. The CDR3 nucleotides are TGTGCCAGCAGCCAAGATGGGACTAGCGCCACAGATACGCAGTATTTT.

V usage is TRBV6-6 and J usage is TRBJ2-5; a possible D gene is TRBD2 (5 bases). CDR3 length: 15 amino acids. Germline-derived CDR1 and CDR2 are MNHNY and SVGAGI (reference sequence). V was clipped by 6 bases and J by 1 base, with 15 bases between them. In DNA, the CDR3 is TGTGCCAGCAGGCCCGCAGAGCGGCTCCAAGAGACCCAGTACTTC. The encoded protein is CASRPAERLQETQYF.

The chain is built from TRBV4-2 and TRBJ2-7; D is possibly TRBD2 (6 bases). Germline-derived CDR1 and CDR2 are LGHNA and YNFKEQ. The V and J ends lost 4 bases and 4 bases respectively, with 14 bases between them. The CDR3 spans 14 residues. For the CDR3, the DNA is TGTGCCAGCAGCCGCGGGGACGCCGGATACGAGCAGTACTTC. It codes for CASSRGDAGYEQYF.

V is TRBV11-2 and J is TRBJ2-1; TRBD2 matches at 9 bases. This CDR3 has 16 amino acids. The J segment lost 3 bases and the V segment lost 5 bases, leaving 8 bases of the junction unmatched. In germline, CDR1 is SGHAT, CDR2 FQNNGV. Here the CDR3 DNA reads TGTGCCAGCAGCCCGAGTAAGACTAGCGGCTACAATGAGCAGTTCTTC. This translates into CASSPSKTSGYNEQFF.

This chain uses TRBV27 with TRBJ1-4, with D unclear. From germline, CDR1 is MNHEY and CDR2 SMNVEV (reference sequence). This CDR3 comprises 16 residues. The V end lost 6 bases, the J end lost 2 bases, and 16 bases lay between the germline ends. The CDR3 nucleotides read TGTGCCAGCAGGCCATGGGGTAGCGGCACTAATGAAAAACTGTTTTTT. This codes for CASRPWGSGTNEKLFF.